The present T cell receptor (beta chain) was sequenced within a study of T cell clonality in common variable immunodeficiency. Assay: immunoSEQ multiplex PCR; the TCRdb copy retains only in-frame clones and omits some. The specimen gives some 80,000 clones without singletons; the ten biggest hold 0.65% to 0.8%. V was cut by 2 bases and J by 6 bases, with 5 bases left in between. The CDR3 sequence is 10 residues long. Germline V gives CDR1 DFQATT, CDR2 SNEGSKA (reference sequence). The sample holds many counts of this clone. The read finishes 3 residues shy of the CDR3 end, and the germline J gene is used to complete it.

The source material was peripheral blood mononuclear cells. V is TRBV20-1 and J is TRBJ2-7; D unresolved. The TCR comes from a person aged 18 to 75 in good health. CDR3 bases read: TGCAGTGCTAGAATCTCCGAG. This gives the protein CSARISE. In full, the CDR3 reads CSARISEQYF.